The 13 T cell receptor beta chains below were found in one sample sequenced in a study of T-cell reconstitution after alpha-beta-depleted transplantation in children. The TCRbeta library was prepared with unique molecular identifiers. TCRdb recomputed calls from the PCR reads with MiXCR, one row per CDR3 protein. Found here are around 100,000 distinct CDR3 sequences, around 10% of them singletons; the top ten hold 30% to 35%. The starting material was PBMCs, obtained before TCRalphabeta/CD19-depleted stem cell transplant. These TCRs come from a boy aged 2 to 10 with acute lymphoblastic leukemia, due to receive a stem cell transplant.

This chain connects TRBV5-5 to TRBJ2-3; TRBD2 matches 11 bases. The V gene end was trimmed by 0 bases and the J gene end by 8 bases; junction bases not matched to a gene: 11. Germline V gene sequence: CDR1 SGHKS, CDR2 YYEKEE (reference sequence). The CDR3 sequence is 17 residues long. The DNA for the CDR3 is TGTGCCAGCAGCTTGGTAATAGCGGGAGGGTCCATGCCTACGCAGTATTTT. Residues: CASSLVIAGGSMPTQYF. The full variable domain, rest sourced from reference TRBV5-5 and TRBJ2-3, is DAGVTQSPTHLIKTRGQQVTLRCSPISGHKSVSWYQQVLGQGPQFIFQYYEKEERGRGNFPDRFSARQFPNYSSELNVNALLLGDSALYLCASSLVIAGGSMPTQYFGPGTRLTVL.

This chain uses TRBV18 with TRBJ1-2; possible D gene TRBD1, 6 bases. The CDR3 runs 16 residues. The germline V gene has CDR1 KGHSH and CDR2 LQKENI. Trimming shortened V by 5 bases and J by 1 base, and 17 bases separated the two germline ends. This CDR3 reads CASSFSGTRNNYGYTF. The CDR3 nucleotides are TGTGCCAGCTCATTTTCTGGGACACGGAATAACTATGGCTACACCTTC.

This clonotype was counted many times. The chain recombines TRBV12-3 or TRBV12-4 with TRBJ2-5; D may be TRBD1 (5 bases). The CDR3 runs 14 residues. V was clipped by 3 bases and J by 2 bases, with 10 bases between them. CDR3 sequence reads: CASSFPGFQETQYF. Written as DNA, the CDR3 is TGTGCCAGCAGTTTTCCAGGGTTTCAAGAGACCCAGTACTTC.

This clonotype has a handful of counts. This chain connects TRBV20-1 to TRBJ1-1, with D possibly TRBD1 on 5 matching bases. The CDR3 loop spans 15 amino acids. Germline V CDR1 and CDR2: DFQATT, SNEGSKA (reference sequence). Trimming took 0 bases from V and 4 from J, leaving 15 bases between them. The CDR3 sequence: CSARDRLGVRTEAFF. The CDR3 DNA reads TGCAGTGCTAGAGACCGGCTGGGGGTTCGCACTGAAGCTTTCTTT.

In its sample, this clonotype was seen many times. The chain recombines TRBV20-1 with TRBJ1-1; D gene unclear. The CDR3 contains 16 residues. Per germline, CDR1 DFQATT and CDR2 SNEGSKA (reference sequence). V was shortened by 6 bases and J by 1 base, with 21 bases between the two germline ends. This CDR3 is CSALSARGRQNTEAFF. The CDR3 coding sequence is TGCAGTGCCCTTAGCGCACGCGGGAGGCAGAACACTGAAGCTTTCTTT.

This clonotype was picked up many times. The chain couples TRBV6-5 to TRBJ2-1, with 11 bases aligning to TRBD2. The V gene's germline CDR1 is MNHEY and CDR2 SVGAGI. This CDR3 has 16 amino acids. The J segment lost 8 bases and the V segment lost 3 bases, leaving 9 bases of the junction unmatched. As DNA, the CDR3 is TGTGCCAGCAGTTATAGTCTCACTAGCGGGAGCTATGAGCAGTTCTTC. It is translated as CASSYSLTSGSYEQFF.

The rearrangement joins TRBV6-4 to TRBJ2-3; 7 positions agree with TRBD1. Germline-derived CDR1 and CDR2 are MRHNA and SNTAGT. The V segment lost 0 bases and the J segment 6 bases; nucleotides outside the gene matches: 9. The length of the CDR3 is 16 residues. The DNA of the CDR3 is TGTGCCAGCAGTGACTCTGGGGACAGAAGTGGTGATACGCAGTATTTT. Its protein is CASSDSGDRSGDTQYF.

This clonotype appeared many times. The rearrangement uses TRBV5-8 and TRBJ1-1, with D tentatively TRBD1 (5 bases). Trimming removed 1 base at V and 5 bases at J, with 15 bases between. Germline V gene data show CDR1 as SGHTS and CDR2 as YDEGEE. This CDR3 comprises 15 residues. The CDR3 coding sequence is TGTGCCAGCAGCTTGACGGGTGGGGCAGGAACTGAAGCTTTCTTT. It yields the protein CASSLTGGAGTEAFF. Full variable domain (missing parts from reference TRBV5-8 and TRBJ1-1): EAGVTQSPTHLIKTRGQQATLRCSPISGHTSVYWYQQALGLGLQFLLWYDEGEERNRGNFPPRFSGRQFPNYSSELNVNALELEDSALYLCASSLTGGAGTEAFFGQGTRLTVV.

This clonotype came up a few times. The gene calls are TRBV11-2 and TRBJ2-2, with D possibly being TRBD1 or TRBD2 (5 bases each). The length of the CDR3 is 15 residues. The germline V gene has CDR1 SGHAT and CDR2 FQNNGV. V lost 1 base and J 4 bases, leaving 10 bases between the germline ends. The CDR3 reads CASSLGARGTGELFF. The CDR3 nucleotides read TGTGCCAGCAGCTTAGGAGCGAGGGGCACCGGGGAGCTGTTTTTT.

In this sample, this clonotype turned up a few times. J is TRBJ1-5 and V is TRBV20-1; TRBD1 is a possible D gene (6 bases). Trimming took off 5 bases at V and 7 bases at J, with 15 bases between the two ends. The CDR3 is 13 residues long. Germline assignment: CDR1 DFQATT and CDR2 SNEGSKA (reference sequence). CDR3 DNA: TGCAGTGCTTTACAGGGTATGGGACAGCCCCAGCATTTT. This sequence encodes CSALQGMGQPQHF.

This clonotype was picked up a small number of times. This chain uses TRBV7-2 with TRBJ2-2; 12 bases agree with TRBD2. After removal of 3 bases from V and 13 bases from J, the junction contained 15 bases not matched to a gene. This CDR3 is 17 amino acids long. Germline V lookup: CDR1 SGHTA, CDR2 FQGNSA. The CDR3 reads CASSLEPGLAGPRGLFF. CDR3 DNA: TGTGCCAGCAGCTTGGAACCGGGACTAGCGGGCCCCCGAGGGCTGTTTTTT. The full variable domain, completed using reference TRBV7-2 and TRBJ2-2, is GAGVSQSPSNKVTEKGKDVELRCDPISGHTALYWYRQSLGQGLEFLIYFQGNSAPDKSGLPSDRFSAERTGGSVSTLTIQRTQQEDSAVYLCASSLEPGLAGPRGLFFGEGSRLTVL.

This clonotype showed up many times. The gene calls are TRBV7-8 and TRBJ2-7, with D perhaps matching TRBD2 (5 bases). The CDR3 is made up of 16 amino acids. In germline, CDR1 is SGHVS, CDR2 FQNEAQ. The V end lost 8 bases, the J end lost 3 bases, and 23 bases lay between the germline ends. The CDR3 reads CASGEHHQAPFYEQYF. The CDR3 DNA is TGTGCCAGCGGGGAGCACCACCAGGCTCCGTTCTACGAGCAGTACTTC.

CDR3 sequence: CASSEPGRKEKLFF. In DNA form, the CDR3 reads TGTGCCAGCAGTGAACCGGGCCGAAAGGAAAAACTGTTTTTT. This chain connects TRBV6-1 to TRBJ1-4; D is undetermined. CDR1 MNHNS and CDR2 SASEGT come from the germline V gene. This CDR3 region has 14 residues. Trimming left V 2 bases short and J 8 bases short, with 12 bases between.